This is a list of T cell receptor beta chains from one sample in a study of OX40 agonist ivuxolimab in advanced cancers. The protocol was immunoSEQ multiplex PCR, while the TCRdb copy is restricted to in-frame clones and leaves out a portion. Of about 73,000 clones listed, about 81% were seen once; the top ten hold about 2.4%. The material sequenced was CD4+ or CD8+ T cells sorted from blood, taken in a trial of the OX40 agonist ivuxolimab. The receptors originated from an adult with an advanced solid tumor such as melanoma, head and neck, liver or kidney cancer. The CDR3 runs from the conserved cysteine through the conserved F or W. The D gene is left open where the match is weak. Only some rows state a clone size, as once, few, many or a class for expanded clones.

TRBV6-5	.	14	TRBJ2-5	.	CASSYSRGQETQYF	TGTGCCAGCAGTTACTCGCGGGGTCAAGAGACCCAGTACTTC
TRBV7-9	TRBD1	15	TRBJ1-5	.	CASSQDRGFNQPQHF	TGTGCCAGCAGCCAAGACAGGGGGTTCAATCAGCCCCAGCATTTT
TRBV10-3	.	13	TRBJ2-3	.	CAISEEPRQGKYF	TGTGCCATCAGTGAGGAACCCAGGCAGGGGAAGTATTTT
TRBV4-3	TRBD2	20	TRBJ2-2	.	CASSQEPSGRVWLNTGELFF	TGCGCCAGCAGCCAAGAGCCTAGCGGGAGGGTATGGTTGAACACCGGGGAGCTGTTTTTT
TRBV9	.	15	TRBJ1-3	.	CASSVGANSGNTIYF	TGTGCCAGCAGCGTAGGCGCGAACTCTGGAAACACCATATATTTT
TRBV6-9	TRBD1	14	TRBJ1-2	.	CASSPTGVHYGYTF	TGTGCCAGCAGCCCAACAGGGGTGCACTATGGCTACACCTTC
TRBV7-2	.	14	TRBJ1-2	once	CASSLKGPGNGYTF	TGTGCCAGCAGCTTAAAGGGACCCGGGAACGGCTACACCTTC
TRBV11-2	TRBD2	15	TRBJ2-3	.	CASSLWPSGTYTQYF	TGTGCCAGCAGCTTATGGCCTAGCGGGACATATACGCAGTATTTT
TRBV5-1	.	14	TRBJ2-6	.	CASYGTSGANVLTF	TGCGCCAGCTACGGGACCTCTGGGGCCAACGTCCTGACTTTC
TRBV30	.	14	TRBJ1-6	.	CAWSVVEGRSPLHF	TGTGCCTGGAGTGTAGTGGAAGGGAGGTCACCCCTCCACTTT
TRBV6-1	.	14	TRBJ1-4	.	CATIWGTTNEKLFF	TGTGCCACCATATGGGGAACAACTAATGAAAAACTGTTTTTT
TRBV19	.	15	TRBJ2-7	few	CASSIRGAGRYEQYF	TGTGCCAGTAGTATAAGGGGGGCAGGTCGGTACGAGCAGTACTTC
TRBV7-8	.	14	TRBJ1-2	.	CASSLSGGNGGYTF	TGTGCCAGCAGCTTAAGTGGGGGTAATGGTGGCTACACCTTC